This TCR beta chain was obtained from a study of blood T cell repertoires in COVID-19 (dated by TCRdb to about 2020). Describing the broader study: Collaborator samples came from the United States, Italy and Spain and covered acute and convalescent phases of COVID-19. The samples were drawn from two sources: the first 160 participants of the ongoing ImmuneRACE study, and 1,254 subjects contributed by 6 global collaborators. Nearly every sample came with metadata listing a de-identified subject ID, COVID-19 status, age in years and sex. The repertoires were released in a freely available public database meant as a resource for research on the immune response to SARS-CoV-2. Where available, HLA class I and class II types were taken from metadata supplied by the sample provider and were not determined by assay-based typing. The prospective study material was composed of cDNA or gDNA derived from T cells, B-cell-depleted T cells, or PBMCs. Subjects who had been exposed to COVID-19, were actively infected with it, or had recovered from it provided the deeply sampled blood TCRbeta repertoires that made up the dataset.

Results and caveats for the whole study, not just this receptor: The amount of clinical and demographic metadata varied by source and participant and was provided uncurated.

CDR1 and CDR2, per the germline V gene, are SNHLY and FYNNEI. V is clipped by 4 bases and J by 0 bases, and the sequence between their germline boundaries is 7 bases long. The CDR3 starts with the cysteine, ends with the phenylalanine, and has 15 residues. The sequence is cut down to CDR3 DNA, 45 bases in frame from base 1. Each collaborating institution followed its own protocols to collect whole blood in K2EDTA tubes. For TCRbeta analysis, collaborators shipped samples in one of three forms: frozen whole blood, isolated PBMCs, or DNA extracted from either of those sample types. The immunoSEQ Assay, a bias-controlled multiplex PCR, was used to amplify TCRbeta CDR3 regions from genomic DNA. As for the authors' bioinformatics: The number of nucleated cells in each sample was estimated from the amplification of reference gene primers within the assay. Sequence reads were collapsed and filtered to measure the absolute abundance of every unique TCRbeta CDR3 rearrangement. For each sample, productive Simpson clonality was calculated as the square root of Simpson's diversity index across productive rearrangements. TCRdb limited this immuneACCESS table to in-frame rearrangements with V and J called. A share of clones is missing; checked studies link under half to unresolved V genes, and the rest is unexplained. V and J calls and clone size are those listed in that table; D and trimming were worked out from the DNA. The sample table contains about 290,000 clones; only one count was recorded for roughly 91% of them. Roughly 5.1% of the sample is held by the ten biggest clonotypes.

With respect to this clone: What antigen it recognizes has not been identified. Base quality data are lacking; no much larger clone is found one base away.

Sequencing was performed on peripheral blood. The rearrangement joined TRBV2 to TRBJ1-6; matching of 5 bases hints at TRBD1 as the D gene. The TCR originated in a man between 35 and 55 years old with acute or convalescent COVID-19. The CDR3 protein is CASSAQGSYNSPLHF. The DNA sequence is as follows: TGTGCCAGCAGTGCCCAGGGCTCCTATAATTCACCCCTCCACTTT. Full variable domain (CDR3 extended with the reference TRBV2 and TRBJ1-6 proteins): EPEVTQTPSHQVTQMGQEVILRCVPISNHLYFYWYRQILGQKVEFLVSFYNNEISEKSEIFDDQFSVERPDGSNFTLKIRSTKLEDSAMYFCASSAQGSYNSPLHFGNGTRLTVT.